What follows describes a single T cell receptor beta chain. The antigen remains undetermined. J was trimmed by 4 bases and V by 0 bases; bases with no gene match: 3. Germline V gives CDR1 DFQATT, CDR2 SNEGSKA (reference sequence). This CDR3 is 14 amino acids long. This specimen belongs to a study of blood T cells in healthy people across ages. Per sample, extraction of total RNA gave at least 5.5 micrograms in every case. The second PCR ran roughly 7 to 12 cycles with a sample-barcoded 5' primer and J-beta primers. Via MiXCR, TCRdb re-called the 5' RACE reads, giving one row per CDR3 protein. The data show hundreds of thousands of distinct CDR3 sequences, roughly 21% seen once. Study results and limitations: Donors of long life had a larger count of naive CD4+ cells and greater diversity than aged donors.

The clonotype comes from a man between 70 and 80 years old in good health. The sample taken for sequencing was blood. The gene calls are TRBV20-1 and TRBJ2-5, with 9 bases matching TRBD1. The CDR3 is CSARELGQGETQYF. In DNA form, the CDR3 reads TGCAGTGCTAGAGAACTGGGACAGGGAGAGACCCAGTACTTC.